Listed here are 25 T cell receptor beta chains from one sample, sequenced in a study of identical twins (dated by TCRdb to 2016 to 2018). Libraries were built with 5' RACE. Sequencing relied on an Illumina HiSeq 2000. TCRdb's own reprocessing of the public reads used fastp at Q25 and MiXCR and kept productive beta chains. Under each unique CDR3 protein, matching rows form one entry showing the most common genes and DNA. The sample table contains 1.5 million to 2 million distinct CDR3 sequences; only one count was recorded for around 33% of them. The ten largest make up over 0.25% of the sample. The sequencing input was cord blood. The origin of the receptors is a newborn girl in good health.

CDR3 in DNA: TGTGCCAGCAGTTTACCCCCCAATGAGCAGTACTTC. Its protein product is CASSLPPNEQYF. The gene calls are TRBV12-3 or TRBV12-4 and TRBJ2-7; D uncertain. The V end lost 2 bases, the J end lost 7 bases, and 9 bases lay between the germline ends. The CDR3 is 12 amino acids.

CDR3 sequence: CASSQGGNLNEKLFF. As DNA, the CDR3 is TGTGCCAGCTCCCAGGGGGGCAACCTCAATGAAAAACTGTTTTTT. The chain employs TRBV3-1 and TRBJ1-4, with TRBD1 matching 7 bases. V was pared by 8 bases and J by 5 bases, with 11 bases of the junction left unmatched. The CDR3 has 15 amino acids. Germline assignment: CDR1 LGHDT and CDR2 YNNKEL (reference sequence). Drawing the rest from reference TRBV3-1 and TRBJ1-4, the complete variable domain is DTAVSQTPKYLVTQMGNDKSIKCEQNLGHDTMYWYKQDSKKFLKIMFSYNNKELIINETVPNRFSPKSPDKAHLNLHINSLELGDSAVYFCASSQGGNLNEKLFFGSGTQLSVL.

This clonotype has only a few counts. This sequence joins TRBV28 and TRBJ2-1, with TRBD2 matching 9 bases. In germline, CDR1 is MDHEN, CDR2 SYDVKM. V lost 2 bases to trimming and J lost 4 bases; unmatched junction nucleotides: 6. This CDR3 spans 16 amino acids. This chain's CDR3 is CASSLEASGAYNEQFF. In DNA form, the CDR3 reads TGTGCCAGCAGTTTAGAGGCTAGCGGGGCTTACAATGAGCAGTTCTTC.

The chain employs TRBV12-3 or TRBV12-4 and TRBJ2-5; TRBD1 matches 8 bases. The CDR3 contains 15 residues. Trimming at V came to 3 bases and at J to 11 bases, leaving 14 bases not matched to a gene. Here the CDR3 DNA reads TGTGCCAGCAGTTTTCGGCAGGGGGCTTACAATGAGCAGTACTTC. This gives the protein CASSFRQGAYNEQYF.

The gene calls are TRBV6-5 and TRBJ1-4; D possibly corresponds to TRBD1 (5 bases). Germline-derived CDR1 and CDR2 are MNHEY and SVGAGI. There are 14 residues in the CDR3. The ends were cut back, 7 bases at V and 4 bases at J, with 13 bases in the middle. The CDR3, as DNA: TGTGCCAGCAAGAGGACGGGGGGTAATGAAAAACTGTTTTTT. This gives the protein CASKRTGGNEKLFF.

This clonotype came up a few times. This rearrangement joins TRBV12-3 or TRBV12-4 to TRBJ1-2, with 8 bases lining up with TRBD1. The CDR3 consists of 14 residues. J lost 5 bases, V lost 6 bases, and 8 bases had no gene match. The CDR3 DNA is TGTGCCAGCAGCCTCCGGGACAGGCGGTATGGCTACACCTTC. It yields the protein CASSLRDRRYGYTF.

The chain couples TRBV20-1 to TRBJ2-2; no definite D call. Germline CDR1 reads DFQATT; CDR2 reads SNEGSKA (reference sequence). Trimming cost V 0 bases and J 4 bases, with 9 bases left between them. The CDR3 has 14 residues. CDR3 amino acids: CSARDQVRTGELFF. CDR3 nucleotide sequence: TGCAGTGCTAGAGACCAGGTGCGCACCGGGGAGCTGTTTTTT.

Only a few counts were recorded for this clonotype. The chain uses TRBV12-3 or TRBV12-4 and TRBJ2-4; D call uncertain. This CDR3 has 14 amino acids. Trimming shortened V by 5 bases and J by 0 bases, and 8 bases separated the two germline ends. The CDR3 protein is CASSMTVAKNIQYF. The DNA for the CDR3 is TGTGCCAGCAGTATGACGGTAGCCAAAAACATTCAGTACTTC.

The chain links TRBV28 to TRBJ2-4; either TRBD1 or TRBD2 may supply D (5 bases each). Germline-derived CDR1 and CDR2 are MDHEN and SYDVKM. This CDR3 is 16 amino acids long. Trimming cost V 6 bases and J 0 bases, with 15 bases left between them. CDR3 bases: TGTGCCAGCAGCCCTGAGGGACGGCTAGCCAAAAACATTCAGTACTTC. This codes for CASSPEGRLAKNIQYF. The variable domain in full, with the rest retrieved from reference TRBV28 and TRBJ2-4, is DVKVTQSSRYLVKRTGEKVFLECVQDMDHENMFWYRQDPGLGLRLIYFSYDVKMKEKGDIPEGYSVSREKKERFSLILESASTNQTSMYLCASSPEGRLAKNIQYFGAGTRLSVL.

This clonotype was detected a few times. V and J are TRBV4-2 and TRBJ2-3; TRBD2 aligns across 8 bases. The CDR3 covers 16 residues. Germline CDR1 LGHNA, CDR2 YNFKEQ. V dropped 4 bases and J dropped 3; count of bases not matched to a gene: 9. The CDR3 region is CASSPGRASRTDTQYF. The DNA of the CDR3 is TGTGCCAGCAGCCCCGGGAGGGCTAGCAGGACAGATACGCAGTATTTT.

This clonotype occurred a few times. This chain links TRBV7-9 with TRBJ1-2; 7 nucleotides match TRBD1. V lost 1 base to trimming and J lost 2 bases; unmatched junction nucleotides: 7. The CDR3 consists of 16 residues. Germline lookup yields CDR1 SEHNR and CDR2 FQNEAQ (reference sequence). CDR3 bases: TGTGCCAGCAGCTTAGACCCCATGACAGGGAACTATGGCTACACCTTC. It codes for CASSLDPMTGNYGYTF.

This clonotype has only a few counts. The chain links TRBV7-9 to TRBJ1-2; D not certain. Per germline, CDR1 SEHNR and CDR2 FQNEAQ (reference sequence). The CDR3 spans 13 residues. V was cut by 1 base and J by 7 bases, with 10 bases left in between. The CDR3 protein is CASSLDGVRGYTF. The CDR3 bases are TGTGCCAGCAGCTTAGATGGGGTCCGTGGCTACACCTTC.

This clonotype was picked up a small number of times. For the CDR3, the DNA is TGTGCCAGCAGAAATGGGCCAGGCTCCGAAAAACTGTTTTTT. It specifies CASRNGPGSEKLFF. The chain has TRBV25-1 and TRBJ1-4; D is unresolved. The V gene's germline CDR1 is MGHDK and CDR2 SYGVNS. With 6 bases removed from V and 8 bases from J, the gap between germline ends came to 16 bases. CDR3 size: 14 residues.

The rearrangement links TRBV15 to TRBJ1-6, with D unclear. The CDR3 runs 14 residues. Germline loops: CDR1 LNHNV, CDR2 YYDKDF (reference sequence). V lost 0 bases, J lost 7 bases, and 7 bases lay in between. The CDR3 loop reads CATSRDTENSPLHF. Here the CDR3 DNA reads TGTGCCACCAGCAGAGATACAGAAAATTCACCCCTCCACTTT.

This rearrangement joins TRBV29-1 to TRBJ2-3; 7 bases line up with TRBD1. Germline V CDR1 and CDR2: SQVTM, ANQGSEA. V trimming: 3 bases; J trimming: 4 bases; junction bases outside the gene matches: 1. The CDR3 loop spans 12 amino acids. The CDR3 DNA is TGCAGCGTTGACGACAGGGCAGATACGCAGTATTTT. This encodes CSVDDRADTQYF.

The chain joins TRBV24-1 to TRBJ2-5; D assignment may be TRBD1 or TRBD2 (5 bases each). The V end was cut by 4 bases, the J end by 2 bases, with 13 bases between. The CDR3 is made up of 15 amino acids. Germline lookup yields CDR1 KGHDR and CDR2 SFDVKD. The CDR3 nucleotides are TGTGCCACCAGTGACCCCTCGAGGGGACAAGAGACCCAGTACTTC. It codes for CATSDPSRGQETQYF.

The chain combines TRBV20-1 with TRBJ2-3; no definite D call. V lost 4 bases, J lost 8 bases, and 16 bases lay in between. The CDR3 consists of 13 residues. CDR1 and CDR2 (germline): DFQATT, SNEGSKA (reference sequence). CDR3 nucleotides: TGCAGTGCTACCCCGGCAGGCTCAGCTACGCAGTATTTT. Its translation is CSATPAGSATQYF.

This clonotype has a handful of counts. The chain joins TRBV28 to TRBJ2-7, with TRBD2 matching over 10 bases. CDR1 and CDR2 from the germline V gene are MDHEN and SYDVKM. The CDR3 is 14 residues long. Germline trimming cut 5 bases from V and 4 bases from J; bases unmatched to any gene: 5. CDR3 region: CASSDSGRRYEQYF. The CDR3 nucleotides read TGTGCCAGCAGTGATAGCGGGAGGAGATACGAGCAGTACTTC.

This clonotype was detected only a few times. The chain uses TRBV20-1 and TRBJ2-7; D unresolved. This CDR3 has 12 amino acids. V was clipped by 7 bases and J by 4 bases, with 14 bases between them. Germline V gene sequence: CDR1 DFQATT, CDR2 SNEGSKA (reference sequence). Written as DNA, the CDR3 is TGCAGTGGCAGGAATTGGGGTTACGAGCAGTACTTC. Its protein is CSGRNWGYEQYF.

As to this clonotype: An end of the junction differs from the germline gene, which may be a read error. Here the CDR3 reads CANSLVSGGEAFF. The DNA of the CDR3 is TGTGCCAACAGTTTAGTGAGCGGGGGTGAAGCTTTCTTT. The rearrangement joins TRBV12-3 or TRBV12-4 to TRBJ1-1, with a weak D call TRBD1 (5 bases). CDR3 length: 13 amino acids.

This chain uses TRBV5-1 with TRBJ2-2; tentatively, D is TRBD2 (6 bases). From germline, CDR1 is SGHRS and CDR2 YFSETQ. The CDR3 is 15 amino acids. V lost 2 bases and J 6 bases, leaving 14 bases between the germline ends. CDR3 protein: CASSLSGPGAGELFF. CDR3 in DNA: TGCGCCAGCAGCTTAAGCGGGCCTGGTGCCGGGGAGCTGTTTTTT.

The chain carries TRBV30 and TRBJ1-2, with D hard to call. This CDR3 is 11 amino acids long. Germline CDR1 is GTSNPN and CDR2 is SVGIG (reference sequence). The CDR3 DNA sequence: TGTGCGCTACGGGCCCCCTATGGCTACACCTTC. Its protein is CALRAPYGYTF.

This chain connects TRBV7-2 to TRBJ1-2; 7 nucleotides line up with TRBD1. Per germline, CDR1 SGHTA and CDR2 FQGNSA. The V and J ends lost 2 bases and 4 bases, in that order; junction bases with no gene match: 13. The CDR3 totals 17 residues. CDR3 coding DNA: TGTGCCAGCAGCTTATGGGAAGGGGGCGCCAGCGGCTATGGCTACACCTTC. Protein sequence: CASSLWEGGASGYGYTF.

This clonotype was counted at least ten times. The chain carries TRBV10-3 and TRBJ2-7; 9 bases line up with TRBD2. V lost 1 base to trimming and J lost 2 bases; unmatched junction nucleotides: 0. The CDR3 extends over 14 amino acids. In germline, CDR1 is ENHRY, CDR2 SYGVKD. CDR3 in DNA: TGTGCCATCAGTGAGTTAGCGGGAGCCTACGAGCAGTACTTC. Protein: CAISELAGAYEQYF.

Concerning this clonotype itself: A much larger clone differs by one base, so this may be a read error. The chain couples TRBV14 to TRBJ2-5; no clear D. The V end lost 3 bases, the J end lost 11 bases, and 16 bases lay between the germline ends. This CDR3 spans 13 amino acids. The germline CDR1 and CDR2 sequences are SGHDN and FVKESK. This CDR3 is CASSHLPTNEQYF. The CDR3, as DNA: TGTGCCAGCAGCCATTTACCGACGAATGAGCAGTACTTC.